This paragraph reports one T cell receptor (beta chain). The target antigen is unknown. In germline, CDR1 is DFQATT, CDR2 SNEGSKA (reference sequence). The CDR3 sequence is 13 residues long. Trimming cost V 5 bases and J 4 bases, with 12 bases left between them. This entry is derived from a study of metastatic and nonmetastatic thyroid tumors. No patient had received any treatment before thyroid surgery. In the study's own analysis: To classify distant metastasis in papillary thyroid cancer, a model was built from CDR3 differences across clinicopathological groups. TCRdb re-called the PCR reads with MiXCR. The V and J calls shown here were made by TCRdb, not taken from the authors' results. The table includes around 50,000 clones, more than 20% detected once. Findings of the study overall: In blood and tumor, TCR beta diversity was reportedly significantly higher in malignant thyroid tumors than in benign nodules.

Sequenced input: blood. The sequence was collected from a male donor with papillary thyroid cancer or a benign thyroid nodule (not recorded which). Some clones in this sample may be carry-over from other donors' samples. The gene calls are TRBV20-1 and TRBJ1-5, with D tentatively TRBD1 (6 bases). CDR3 region: CSASSGQNQPQHF. The CDR3 DNA is TGCAGTGCTTCCTCGGGACAAAATCAGCCCCAGCATTTT.